This TCR beta chain was recovered during a study of T-cell reconstitution after alpha-beta-depleted transplantation in children. The length of the CDR3 is 16 residues. Germline values: CDR1 SGHVS, CDR2 FNYEAQ. V trimming: 0 bases; J trimming: 5 bases; junction bases outside the gene matches: 6. Details on this clonotype: This sequence may be a read error, since a much larger clone differs from it by one base. The CDR3 does not end in the conserved phenylalanine or tryptophan, so this is likely a read error.

Using unique molecular identifiers, the investigators prepared the TCRbeta library. Each CDR3 protein is one row after TCRdb ran MiXCR on the PCR reads. The repertoire has some 240,000 distinct CDR3 sequences, 7.5% to 10% of them found once; the top ten carry approximately 5.4%. The source is a human donor who donated a stem cell graft to a child with SCID. The sample consisted of PBMCs from the stem cell graft donor, taken from the stem cell graft. The chain recombines TRBV7-6 with TRBJ2-5; the match to TRBD1 covers 10 bases. This chain's CDR3 is CASSLAPSGQGETQYL. The CDR3 DNA is TGTGCCAGCAGCTTAGCACCGTCGGGACAGGGGGAGACCCAGTACTTG.